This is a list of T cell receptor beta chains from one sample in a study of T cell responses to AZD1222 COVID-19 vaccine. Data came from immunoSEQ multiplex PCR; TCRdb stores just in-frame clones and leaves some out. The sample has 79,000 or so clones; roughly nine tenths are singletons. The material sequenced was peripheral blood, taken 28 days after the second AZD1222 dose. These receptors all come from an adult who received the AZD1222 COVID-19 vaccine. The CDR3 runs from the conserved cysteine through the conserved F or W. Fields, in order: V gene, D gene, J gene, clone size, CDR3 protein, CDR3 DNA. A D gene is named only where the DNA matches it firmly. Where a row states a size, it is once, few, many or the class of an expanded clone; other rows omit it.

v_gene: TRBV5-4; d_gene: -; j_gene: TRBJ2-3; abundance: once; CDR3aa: CASSSVTGPTDTQYF; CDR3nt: TGTGCCAGCAGCTCCGTAACAGGGCCCACAGATACGCAGTATTTT
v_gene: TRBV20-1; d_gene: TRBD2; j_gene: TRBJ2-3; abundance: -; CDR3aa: CSASVTSGTDTQYF; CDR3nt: TGCAGTGCTAGTGTGACTAGCGGCACAGATACGCAGTATTTT
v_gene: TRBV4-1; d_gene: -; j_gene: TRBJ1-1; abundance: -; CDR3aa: CASSQIRQEAFF; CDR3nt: TGCGCCAGCAGCCAGATCAGACAGGAAGCTTTCTTT
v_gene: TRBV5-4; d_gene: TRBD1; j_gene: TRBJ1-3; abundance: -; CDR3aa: CASSQGTAYGNTIYF; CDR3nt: TGTGCCAGCAGCCAGGGGACAGCGTATGGAAACACCATATATTTT
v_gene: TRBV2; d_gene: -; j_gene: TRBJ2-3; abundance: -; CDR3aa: CASSREGTGTITDTQYF; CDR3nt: TGTGCCAGCAGCCGGGAGGGGACAGGTACTATCACAGATACGCAGTATTTT
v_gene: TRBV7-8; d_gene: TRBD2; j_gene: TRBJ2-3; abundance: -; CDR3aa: CASSLQTSGGYSDTQYF; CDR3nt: TGTGCCAGCAGCTTGCAGACTAGCGGGGGGTATTCAGATACGCAGTATTTT
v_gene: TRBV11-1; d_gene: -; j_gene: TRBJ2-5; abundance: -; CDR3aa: CASSFQGRGLETQYF; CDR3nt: TGTGCCAGCAGCTTCCAGGGACGCGGGTTAGAGACCCAGTACTTC
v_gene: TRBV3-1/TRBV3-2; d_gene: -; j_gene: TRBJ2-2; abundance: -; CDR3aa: CASAVSGELFF; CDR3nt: TGTGCCAGCGCCGTCAGCGGGGAGCTGTTTTTT
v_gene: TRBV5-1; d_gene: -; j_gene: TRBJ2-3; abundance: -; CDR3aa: CASSPMRGRRPGDTQYF; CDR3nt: TGCGCCAGCAGCCCCATGCGGGGCAGACGTCCTGGAGATACGCAGTATTTT
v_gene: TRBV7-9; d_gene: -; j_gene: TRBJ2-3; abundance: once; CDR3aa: CASTHGDTQYF; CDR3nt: TGTGCCAGCACACACGGGGATACGCAGTATTTT
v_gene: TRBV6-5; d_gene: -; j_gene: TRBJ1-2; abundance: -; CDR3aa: CASRPGTSNYGYTF; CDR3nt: TGTGCCAGCAGACCCGGGACAAGTAACTATGGCTACACCTTC
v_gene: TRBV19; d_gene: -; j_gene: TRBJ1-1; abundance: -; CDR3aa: CASSMLGGRYTEAFF; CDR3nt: TGTGCCAGTAGTATGCTCGGGGGTCGGTACACTGAAGCTTTCTTT
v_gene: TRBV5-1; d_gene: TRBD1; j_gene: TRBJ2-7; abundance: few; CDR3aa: CASSSRQGDHEQYF; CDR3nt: TGCGCCAGCAGCTCAAGACAGGGGGACCACGAGCAGTACTTC
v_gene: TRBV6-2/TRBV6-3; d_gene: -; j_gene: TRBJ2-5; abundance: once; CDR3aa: CASSLPWNQETQYF; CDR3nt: TGTGCCAGCAGTTTGCCCTGGAACCAAGAGACCCAGTACTTC
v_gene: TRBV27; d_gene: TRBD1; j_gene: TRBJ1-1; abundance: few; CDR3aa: CASRTTGENTEAFF; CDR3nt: TGTGCCAGCAGGACAACAGGGGAGAACACTGAAGCTTTCTTT
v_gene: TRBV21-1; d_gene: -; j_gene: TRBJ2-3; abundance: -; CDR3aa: CASSSSGIPDTQYF; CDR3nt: TGTGCCAGCAGCAGCTCTGGGATCCCAGATACGCAGTATTTT
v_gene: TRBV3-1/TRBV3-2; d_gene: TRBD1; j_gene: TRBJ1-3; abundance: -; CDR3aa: CASSLYRGSGNTIYF; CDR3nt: TGTGCCAGCAGCCTATACAGGGGCTCGGGAAACACCATATATTTT
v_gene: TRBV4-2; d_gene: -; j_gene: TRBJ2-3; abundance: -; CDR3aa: CASSQDLAGGYTDTQYF; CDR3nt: TGTGCCAGCAGCCAAGATTTAGCAGGAGGGTACACAGATACGCAGTATTTT
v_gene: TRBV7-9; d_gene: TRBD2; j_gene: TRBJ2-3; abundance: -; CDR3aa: CASSLKLAGGTDTQYF; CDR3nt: TGTGCCAGCAGCTTAAAGTTAGCGGGGGGCACAGATACGCAGTATTTT
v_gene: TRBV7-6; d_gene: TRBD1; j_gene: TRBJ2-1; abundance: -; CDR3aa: CASSPDRGRRNEQFF; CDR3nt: TGTGCCAGCAGCCCGGACAGGGGACGTCGCAATGAGCAGTTCTTC
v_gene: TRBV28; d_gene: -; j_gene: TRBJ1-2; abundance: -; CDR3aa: CASSPPPVLGDGYTF; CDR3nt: TGTGCCAGCAGTCCGCCCCCTGTTTTGGGGGATGGCTACACCTTC
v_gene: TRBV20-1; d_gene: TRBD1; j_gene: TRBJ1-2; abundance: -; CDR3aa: CSAPDRASYTF; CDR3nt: TGCAGTGCCCCAGACAGGGCGAGCTACACCTTC
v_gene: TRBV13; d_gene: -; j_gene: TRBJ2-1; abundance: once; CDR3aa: CASRRGPHGNEQFF; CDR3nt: TGTGCCAGCCGACGAGGACCCCATGGCAATGAGCAGTTCTTC
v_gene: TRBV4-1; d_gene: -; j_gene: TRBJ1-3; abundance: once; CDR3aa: CASSQDAHGSSIYF; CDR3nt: TGCGCCAGCAGCCAAGACGCCCACGGGTCCTCCATATATTTT
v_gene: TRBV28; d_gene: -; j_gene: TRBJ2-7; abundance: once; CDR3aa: CASSFGRGISYEQYF; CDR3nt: TGTGCCAGCAGTTTTGGCAGGGGTATCTCCTACGAGCAGTACTTC
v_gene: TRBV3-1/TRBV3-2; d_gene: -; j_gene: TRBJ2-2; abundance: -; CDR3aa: CASSQGPSNTGELFF; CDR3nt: TGTGCCAGCAGCCAAGGACCCTCGAACACCGGGGAGCTGTTTTTT
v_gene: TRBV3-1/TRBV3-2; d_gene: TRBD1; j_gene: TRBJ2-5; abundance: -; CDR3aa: CASSQDLRTGLGETQYF; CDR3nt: TGTGCCAGCAGCCAAGATCTCCGGACAGGGCTTGGGGAGACCCAGTACTTC
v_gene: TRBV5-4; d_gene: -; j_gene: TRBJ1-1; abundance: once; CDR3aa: CASSLNTEAFF; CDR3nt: TGTGCCAGCAGCTTGAACACTGAAGCTTTCTTT
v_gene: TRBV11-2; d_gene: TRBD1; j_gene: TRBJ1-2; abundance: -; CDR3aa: CASSPMAGGSYGYTF; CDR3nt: TGTGCCAGCAGTCCTATGGCAGGGGGCAGCTATGGCTACACCTTC
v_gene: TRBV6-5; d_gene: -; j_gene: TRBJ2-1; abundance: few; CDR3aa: CASRRGDSNYNEQFF; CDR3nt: TGTGCCAGCAGACGGGGGGACAGCAACTACAATGAGCAGTTCTTC
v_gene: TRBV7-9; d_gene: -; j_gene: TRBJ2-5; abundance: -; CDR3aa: CASSPTGGGETQYF; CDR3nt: TGTGCCAGCAGCCCGACGGGGGGCGGGGAGACCCAGTACTTC
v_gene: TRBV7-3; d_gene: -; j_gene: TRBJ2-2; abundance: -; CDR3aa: CASSETGTINTGELFF; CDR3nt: TGTGCCAGCAGCGAAACCGGGACAATAAACACCGGGGAGCTGTTTTTT
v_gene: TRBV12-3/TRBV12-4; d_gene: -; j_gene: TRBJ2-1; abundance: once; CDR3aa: CASSPWPYNEQFF; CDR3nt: TGTGCCAGCAGTCCGTGGCCGTACAATGAGCAGTTCTTC
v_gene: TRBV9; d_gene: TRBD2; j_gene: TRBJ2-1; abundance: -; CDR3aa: CASRGEGSYNEQFF; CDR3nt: TGTGCCAGCAGAGGGGAGGGCTCCTACAATGAGCAGTTCTTC
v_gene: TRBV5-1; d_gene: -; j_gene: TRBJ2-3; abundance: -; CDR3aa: CASSLAGGGTDTQYF; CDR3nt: TGCGCCAGCAGCTTGGCCGGGGGCGGCACAGATACGCAGTATTTT
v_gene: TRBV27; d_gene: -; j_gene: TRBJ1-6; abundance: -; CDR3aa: CASSLWPPGSSYNSPLHF; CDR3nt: TGTGCCAGCAGTTTATGGCCTCCCGGGAGCTCCTATAATTCACCCCTCCACTTT
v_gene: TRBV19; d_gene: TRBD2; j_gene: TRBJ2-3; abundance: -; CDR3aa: CASSEGLAGGPWDTQYF; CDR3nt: TGTGCCAGTAGTGAGGGACTAGCGGGGGGGCCGTGGGATACGCAGTATTTT
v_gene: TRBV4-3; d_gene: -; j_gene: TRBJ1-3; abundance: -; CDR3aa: CASSPQGTLSGNTIYF; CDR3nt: TGCGCCAGCAGCCCGCAAGGGACCCTCTCTGGAAACACCATATATTTT
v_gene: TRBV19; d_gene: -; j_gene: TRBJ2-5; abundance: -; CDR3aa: CASSIPGFGETQYF; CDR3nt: TGTGCCAGTAGTATACCAGGGTTTGGAGAGACCCAGTACTTC
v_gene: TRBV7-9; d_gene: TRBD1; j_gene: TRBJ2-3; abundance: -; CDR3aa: CASSLMAGTGADTQYF; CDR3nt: TGTGCCAGCAGCTTAATGGCAGGGACAGGGGCAGATACGCAGTATTTT
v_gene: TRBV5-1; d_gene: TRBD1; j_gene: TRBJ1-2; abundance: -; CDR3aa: CASSTTTGTGDFSYGYTF; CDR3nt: TGCGCCAGCAGCACGACTACCGGGACAGGGGATTTTAGCTATGGCTACACCTTC
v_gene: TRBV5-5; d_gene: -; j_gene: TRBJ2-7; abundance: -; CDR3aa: CASSLNIPYEQYF; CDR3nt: TGTGCCAGCAGCTTAAACATCCCCTACGAGCAGTACTTC
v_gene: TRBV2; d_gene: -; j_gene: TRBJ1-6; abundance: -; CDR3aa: CASRGGPSSSYNSPLHF; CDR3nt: TGTGCCAGCCGGGGGGGGCCCTCAAGCTCCTATAATTCACCCCTCCACTTT
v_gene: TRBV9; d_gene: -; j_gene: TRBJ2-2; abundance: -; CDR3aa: CASSGTTGRGELFF; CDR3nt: TGTGCCAGCAGCGGGACAACAGGGAGGGGGGAGCTGTTTTTT
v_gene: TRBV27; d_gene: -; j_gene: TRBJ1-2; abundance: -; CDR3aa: CASSSPGGGYTF; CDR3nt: TGTGCCAGCAGTTCGCCCGGGGGCGGCTACACCTTC